These 24 T cell receptor beta chains came from one sample sequenced in a study of T cells after yellow fever vaccination. Via MiXCR, TCRdb re-called the 5' RACE reads, giving one row per CDR3 protein. The profile shows approximately 250,000 distinct CDR3 sequences, around 5.3% of them singletons. The sequences come from CD4+ T cells sorted from PBMCs, collected on the day of the yellow fever booster vaccination. The receptors stem from a man aged 18-30 years who received the YFV17D yellow fever vaccine.

This clonotype was counted between two and nine times. This chain joins TRBV20-1 and TRBJ2-1, with TRBD2 matching over 11 bases. This CDR3 is built from 15 residues. The germline CDR1 and CDR2 sequences are DFQATT and SNEGSKA (reference sequence). The ends lost 3 bases at V and 8 bases at J; junction bases unmatched: 9. CDR3 sequence (DNA): TGCAGTGCTAGGCGATACCTAGCGGGGGGCGATGAGCAGTTCTTC. It translates to CSARRYLAGGDEQFF.

The V call is TRBV5-1, the J call TRBJ1-1; maybe TRBD1 (5 bases). The germline gives CDR1 SGHRS, CDR2 YFSETQ. The CDR3 runs 18 residues. V was clipped by 4 bases and J by 2 bases, with 24 bases between them. CDR3 amino acids: CASSRGSGIGVGNTEAFF. CDR3 DNA: TGCGCCAGCAGCCGAGGTTCAGGGATTGGGGTAGGAAACACTGAAGCTTTCTTT.

This clonotype was counted ten times or more. The genes are TRBV4-3 and TRBJ2-3; 8 nucleotides align to TRBD1. The V segment lost 5 bases and the J segment 9 bases; nucleotides outside the gene matches: 13. The CDR3 extends over 15 amino acids. Per the germline V gene, CDR1 is LGHNA and CDR2 is YSLEER. CDR3: CASSSLDRETRTQYF. The CDR3 nucleotides are TGCGCCAGCAGCTCCTTGGACAGGGAGACACGGACGCAGTATTTT.

This clonotype was seen only a few times. The V and J genes are TRBV7-8 and TRBJ1-2; D is ambiguous. Germline V gene lookup returns CDR1 SGHVS and CDR2 FQNEAQ. The CDR3 covers 13 residues. The ends were cut back, 3 bases at V and 7 bases at J, with 12 bases in the middle. This chain's CDR3 is CASSFSSLTGYTF. CDR3 sequence (DNA): TGTGCCAGCAGCTTCTCCTCCCTCACTGGCTACACCTTC. Supplemented by reference TRBV7-8 and TRBJ1-2, the full variable domain reads GAGVSQSPRYKVAKRGQDVALRCDPISGHVSLFWYQQALGQGPEFLTYFQNEAQLDKSGLPSDRFFAERPEGSVSTLKIQRTQQEDSAVYLCASSFSSLTGYTFGSGTRLTVV.

This clonotype has at least ten counts. V gene TRBV7-9 combines with J gene TRBJ2-5; D not certain. The length of the CDR3 is 13 residues. V was shortened by 5 bases and J by 5 bases, with 12 bases between the two germline ends. The germline V gene encodes CDR1 SEHNR and CDR2 FQNEAQ (reference sequence). The CDR3 reads CASSPPRTETQYF. CDR3 nucleotides: TGTGCCAGCAGCCCGCCTAGAACGGAGACCCAGTACTTC.

V and J are TRBV7-2 and TRBJ1-5; tentative D call: TRBD1 (5 bases). This CDR3 contains 16 residues. The ends were cut back, 4 bases at V and 4 bases at J, with 17 bases in the middle. Germline-derived CDR1 and CDR2 are SGHTA and FQGNSA. The CDR3 reads CASSYDNGGWNQPQHF. For the CDR3, the DNA is TGTGCCAGCAGCTATGACAATGGGGGTTGGAATCAGCCCCAGCATTTT.

This clonotype was picked up a small number of times. The chain is built from TRBV6-5 and TRBJ2-1; a possible D gene is TRBD1 (5 bases). Trimming left V 4 bases short and J 4 bases short, with 11 bases between. The CDR3 spans 14 residues. Germline V CDR1 and CDR2: MNHEY, SVGAGI. The CDR3 sequence: CASSFRVNYNEQFF. CDR3 coding DNA: TGTGCCAGCAGTTTCAGGGTCAATTACAATGAGCAGTTCTTC.

This clonotype came up many times. This sequence joins TRBV10-3 and TRBJ2-5; tentative D call: TRBD1 (6 bases). Germline CDR1 reads ENHRY; CDR2 reads SYGVKD. CDR3 length: 14 residues. Trimming left V 4 bases short and J 1 base short, with 10 bases between. DNA for the CDR3: TGTGCCATCAGTGCAGGGGACGGCCAAGAGACCCAGTACTTC. Its translation is CAISAGDGQETQYF.

J is TRBJ2-7 and V is TRBV6-2 or TRBV6-3; 7 bases match TRBD1. V lost 6 bases to trimming and J lost 0 bases; unmatched junction nucleotides: 17. The germline gives CDR1 MNHEY, CDR2 SVGEGT. The CDR3 has 18 residues. This chain's CDR3 is CASSSARHRGDSSYEQYF. The CDR3 DNA reads TGTGCCAGCAGCTCGGCCAGACACCGAGGGGACAGCTCCTACGAGCAGTACTTC.

The V gene is TRBV5-1, the J gene TRBJ1-3; possibly TRBD1 for D (6 bases). CDR3 length: 15 residues. Trimming pared 4 bases from V and 4 bases from J, leaving 15 bases between. CDR1 is SGHRS, CDR2 YFSETQ, per germline. CDR3 nucleotide sequence: TGCGCCAGCAGCCCGACAGGCCCCCCGGGAAACACCATATATTTT. Encoded protein: CASSPTGPPGNTIYF. The full variable domain, its missing parts supplied by reference TRBV5-1 and TRBJ1-3, is KAGVTQTPRYLIKTRGQQVTLSCSPISGHRSVSWYQQTPGQGLQFLFEYFSETQRNKGNFPGRFSGRQFSNSRSEMNVSTLELGDSALYLCASSPTGPPGNTIYFGEGSWLTVV.

The chain is built from TRBV5-1 and TRBJ1-4; D is perhaps TRBD1 (6 bases). Trimming took 0 bases from V and 6 from J, leaving 9 bases between them. The CDR3 totals 14 residues. Germline CDR1 and CDR2: SGHRS and YFSETQ. CDR3 sequence (DNA): TGCGCCAGCAGCTTGGGTGCAGGGGATGAAAAACTGTTTTTT. Translated, it gives CASSLGAGDEKLFF.

The gene calls are TRBV4-3 and TRBJ2-5, with D possibly being TRBD2 (5 bases). Germline values: CDR1 LGHNA, CDR2 YSLEER. The CDR3 sequence is 15 residues long. Trimming removed 4 bases from V and 0 bases from J, with 12 bases in between. This chain's CDR3 is CASSPTREYQETQYF. The CDR3 coding sequence is TGCGCCAGCAGCCCCACAAGGGAGTACCAAGAGACCCAGTACTTC.

This clonotype was seen a handful of times. The rearrangement links TRBV5-5 to TRBJ2-2; TRBD1 matches at 9 bases. The CDR3 loop spans 14 amino acids. Germline V gives CDR1 SGHKS, CDR2 YYEKEE (reference sequence). V shed 5 bases, J shed 5 bases, and the junction held 4 bases outside the gene matches. Written as DNA, the CDR3 is TGTGCCAGCAGGACAGGGGGGTGGACCGGGGAGCTGTTTTTT. The encoded protein is CASRTGGWTGELFF.

This clonotype was seen a handful of times. CDR3 amino acids: CASRGRDFSNQPQHF. The CDR3 coding sequence is TGTGCCAGCAGAGGCCGGGATTTTAGCAATCAGCCCCAGCATTTT. The chain employs TRBV28 and TRBJ1-5; D is uncertain. CDR3 length: 15 residues. Germline lookup yields CDR1 MDHEN and CDR2 SYDVKM. V lost 6 bases and J lost 0, with 12 bases in between. The full variable domain, with the rest looked up from reference TRBV28 and TRBJ1-5, is DVKVTQSSRYLVKRTGEKVFLECVQDMDHENMFWYRQDPGLGLRLIYFSYDVKMKEKGDIPEGYSVSREKKERFSLILESASTNQTSMYLCASRGRDFSNQPQHFGDGTRLSIL.

This clonotype has at least ten counts. The CDR3 nucleotides are TGTGCCAGCAGCCAAGCGGGGGGCCTATACACAGATACGCAGTATTTT. Translating gives CASSQAGGLYTDTQYF. The chain is built from TRBV4-2 and TRBJ2-3; a possible D gene is TRBD2 (7 bases). This CDR3 region has 16 residues. The V end lost 1 base, the J end lost 2 bases, and 13 bases lay between the germline ends. In germline, CDR1 is LGHNA, CDR2 YNFKEQ.

This clonotype was counted a few times. This rearrangement joins TRBV7-8 to TRBJ1-1; 8 nucleotides match TRBD1. The germline gives CDR1 SGHVS, CDR2 FQNEAQ. J gave up 3 bases and V 2 bases, and 2 bases lay outside the gene matches. This CDR3 contains 14 residues. The chain's CDR3 is CASSLSGGYTEAFF. The CDR3 DNA reads as TGTGCCAGCAGCTTATCAGGGGGCTACACTGAAGCTTTCTTT.

This clonotype was counted at least ten times. This chain links TRBV9 with TRBJ2-2; no clear D. This CDR3 has 11 residues. Germline V CDR1 and CDR2: SGDLS, YYNGEE. V lost 7 bases, J lost 6 bases, and 7 bases lay in between. The CDR3 region has the DNA TGTGCCAGCGGTTTCGCCGGGGAGCTGTTTTTT. Protein sequence: CASGFAGELFF.

This clonotype was seen many times. This sequence joins TRBV5-5 and TRBJ2-3, with 10 bases fitting TRBD1. The CDR3 extends over 17 amino acids. V shed 4 bases, J shed 1 base, and the junction held 9 bases outside the gene matches. Germline loops: CDR1 SGHKS, CDR2 YYEKEE (reference sequence). The DNA of the CDR3 is TGTGCCAGCAGCCCCAGGACAGGGGGTCTTGGCACAGATACGCAGTATTTT. This sequence encodes CASSPRTGGLGTDTQYF.

This clonotype has a handful of counts. The chain is built from TRBV29-1 and TRBJ1-5, with D unclear. V was pared by 4 bases and J by 3 bases, with 10 bases between. Germline V gene data show CDR1 as SQVTM and CDR2 as ANQGSEA. The CDR3 is 13 amino acids. CDR3 protein: CSVGSGINQPQHF. The CDR3 DNA sequence: TGCAGCGTTGGATCCGGGATCAATCAGCCCCAGCATTTT.

This clonotype was seen a few times. The genes are TRBV4-2 and TRBJ2-5, with TRBD1 matching over 11 bases. Germline V CDR1 and CDR2: LGHNA, YNFKEQ. This CDR3 region has 16 residues. The junction had 5 bases not matched to a gene; V was cut back by 1 base and J by 4 bases. The chain's CDR3 is CASSQAGQGARETQYF. As DNA, the CDR3 is TGTGCCAGCAGCCAAGCAGGACAGGGGGCAAGAGAGACCCAGTACTTC.

This chain connects TRBV19 to TRBJ1-2, with 7 bases identical to TRBD1. This CDR3 spans 14 amino acids. V gave up 5 bases and J gave up 3 bases; unmatched junction bases: 6. Germline V gene lookup returns CDR1 LNHDA and CDR2 SQIVND (reference sequence). CDR3 bases: TGTGCCAGTAGTGTTACAGGGGTACACTATGGCTACACCTTC. It is translated as CASSVTGVHYGYTF.

J is TRBJ2-3 and V is TRBV7-2; D might be TRBD2 (6 bases). V gave up 5 bases and J gave up 3 bases, with 15 bases separating them. This CDR3 spans 15 amino acids. Germline V gene sequence: CDR1 SGHTA, CDR2 FQGNSA. The CDR3: CASSPMGGGTDTQYF. The CDR3 coding sequence is TGTGCCAGCAGCCCGATGGGGGGTGGGACAGATACGCAGTATTTT.

This clonotype was observed a handful of times. The genes are TRBV7-2 and TRBJ1-2; D is unresolved. With 2 bases removed from V and 3 bases from J, the gap between germline ends came to 7 bases. The CDR3 contains 13 residues. Germline CDR1 and CDR2: SGHTA and FQGNSA. The CDR3 DNA is TGTGCCAGCAGCTTAACACAGCACTATGGCTACACCTTC. It codes for CASSLTQHYGYTF.

This clonotype was seen a handful of times. Here the CDR3 DNA reads TGTGCCAGCAGTCGAGAACTGAACACTGAAGCTTTCTTT. Protein: CASSRELNTEAFF. The genes are TRBV2 and TRBJ1-1; D is unresolved. Trimming stripped 5 bases from V and 0 bases from J, with 7 bases between. Germline CDR1 SNHLY, CDR2 FYNNEI. The CDR3 is 13 amino acids.